A single sample gave rise to the 13 T cell receptor beta chains below, sequenced in a study of blood T cell repertoires in COVID-19. Repertoires were generated with immunoSEQ multiplex PCR, while TCRdb's copy carries only in-frame clones and drops some. The table shows 98,000 or so clones, with roughly 82% occurring only once. Sequenced material: peripheral blood. Receptors originate from a man in his sixties with acute or convalescent COVID-19.

The chain couples TRBV9 to TRBJ2-1; 7 nucleotides agree with TRBD2. The germline V gene encodes CDR1 SGDLS and CDR2 YYNGEE. CDR3 length equals 17 residues. J lost 4 bases, V lost 2 bases, and 12 bases had no gene match. CDR3 in DNA: TGTGCCAGCAGCGTGACTACGGGGACTAACACATACAATGAGCAGTTCTTC. Translating it yields CASSVTTGTNTYNEQFF.

The chain uses TRBV12-3 or TRBV12-4 and TRBJ2-1, with 12 nucleotides matching TRBD2. The CDR3 extends over 13 amino acids. The CDR3 protein is CASGLAGNNEQFF. The DNA for the CDR3 is TGTGCATCAGGACTAGCGGGAAACAATGAGCAGTTCTTC.

The genes are TRBV20-1 and TRBJ1-6; 9 positions match TRBD1. The CDR3 contains 15 residues. V gave up 3 bases and J gave up 7 bases; unmatched junction bases: 7. CDR1 and CDR2 from the germline V gene are DFQATT and SNEGSKA (reference sequence). This chain's CDR3 is CSASYRGQDNSPLHF. For the CDR3, the DNA is TGCAGTGCTAGTTACAGGGGGCAGGACAATTCACCCCTCCACTTT.

This chain connects TRBV21-1 to TRBJ2-5; TRBD1 was called by the table and not checked on the DNA. TRBV21-1 is classified as a pseudogene. The CDR3 has 14 amino acids. The CDR3 bases are TGTGCCAGCAGCAAAGCCGTACAGCAAGAGACCCAGTACTTC. Its protein is CASSKAVQQETQYF.

This rearrangement joins TRBV28 to TRBJ1-1; no clear D gene. V dropped 3 bases and J dropped 10 bases, with 12 bases sitting between them. Germline-derived CDR1 and CDR2 are MDHEN and SYDVKM. The CDR3 has 12 residues. The CDR3 loop is CASSLPQVVAFF. The CDR3, as DNA: TGTGCCAGCAGTTTGCCCCAGGTGGTAGCTTTCTTT.

This clone was seen more than once but under ten times. This chain uses TRBV15 with TRBJ2-2; tentative D call: TRBD2 (6 bases). Trimming took 1 base from V and 0 from J, leaving 18 bases between them. Germline-derived CDR1 and CDR2 are LNHNV and YYDKDF (reference sequence). This CDR3 has 19 residues. The CDR3 here is CATSRAGLTWEANTGELFF. Written as DNA, the CDR3 is TGTGCCACCAGCAGAGCGGGCCTCACTTGGGAGGCGAACACCGGGGAGCTGTTTTTT.

This chain links TRBV5-4 with TRBJ1-3, with 7 positions matching TRBD1. V lost 4 bases to trimming and J lost 3 bases; unmatched junction nucleotides: 4. This CDR3 contains 14 residues. CDR1 and CDR2 from the germline V gene are SGHNT and YYREEE (reference sequence). CDR3 bases: TGTGCCAGCAGCGAGCAGGGGGTTGGAAACACCATATATTTT. Translation gives CASSEQGVGNTIYF.

The chain joins TRBV18 to TRBJ2-7, with TRBD1 identical over 7 bases. The CDR3 contains 15 residues. Per germline, CDR1 KGHSH and CDR2 LQKENI. The trim removed 5 bases at V and 5 bases at J, leaving 12 bases unmatched. CDR3 amino acids: CASSSDRVAFDEQYF. DNA for the CDR3: TGTGCCAGCTCATCCGACAGGGTGGCCTTCGACGAGCAGTACTTC.

This chain links TRBV13 with TRBJ2-3; 12 positions agree with TRBD2. CDR1 and CDR2 (germline): PRHDT, FYEKMQ (reference sequence). Trimming took 11 bases from V and 7 from J; bases not matched to a gene: 10. The CDR3 loop spans 14 amino acids. CDR3 in amino acids: CAAKTSGSLNTQYF. The CDR3 region has the DNA TGTGCCGCAAAGACTAGCGGGAGTTTAAATACGCAGTATTTT.

V and J are TRBV20-1 and TRBJ2-4, with 8 bases fitting TRBD2. This CDR3 spans 14 amino acids. Germline V gene lookup returns CDR1 DFQATT and CDR2 SNEGSKA (reference sequence). J was trimmed by 4 bases and V by 3 bases; bases with no gene match: 5. In nucleotides, the CDR3 is TGCAGTGCTAGTTTGTCTAGCGGGAAAAACATTCAGTACTTC. It encodes CSASLSSGKNIQYF.

This clone has only one observation. The J gene is TRBJ1-1, the V gene TRBV2; 8 nucleotides agree with TRBD1. The CDR3 is 14 residues long. Trimming removed 4 bases from V and 1 base from J; junction bases left unmatched: 2. Germline V gene lookup returns CDR1 SNHLY and CDR2 FYNNEI. The CDR3 DNA sequence: TGTGCCAGCAGTGCAGGGGGCGCGAACACTGAAGCTTTCTTT. It codes for CASSAGGANTEAFF.

This sequence joins TRBV9 and TRBJ2-7; no reliable D call. This CDR3 has 15 amino acids. V lost 0 bases and J lost 0, with 10 bases in between. The germline CDR1 and CDR2 sequences are SGDLS and YYNGEE. The CDR3 spells CASSVGSVSSYEQYF. The CDR3 region has the DNA TGTGCCAGCAGCGTAGGCTCAGTAAGCTCCTACGAGCAGTACTTC.

The chain employs TRBV28 and TRBJ2-2; D gene unclear. The germline gives CDR1 MDHEN, CDR2 SYDVKM. V was pared by 5 bases and J by 1 base, with 14 bases between. The CDR3 has 16 amino acids. The CDR3 is CASSPRLRKNTGELFF. For the CDR3, the DNA is TGTGCCAGCAGTCCCCGGCTGAGGAAGAACACCGGGGAGCTGTTTTTT.